The rows below give T cell receptor beta chains drawn from one sample of a study of radiation and T cells in renal cell carcinoma. TCRdb keeps only in-frame clones here, not all; method: immunoSEQ multiplex PCR. The sample has around 100,000 clones, around 80% seen once. The starting material was blood, obtained from a patient whose treatment included radiotherapy and nephrectomy. These receptors originate from a man between 60 and 70 years old with renal cell carcinoma. Each CDR3 is given with its conserved first and last residue. Not all rows give a size; the values are once, few, many and, for expanded clones, a class.

V	size	J	CDR3
TRBV13	-	TRBJ2-3	CASSLVAGGLSTDTQYF
TRBV5-5	-	TRBJ2-2	CASSFSLGGTGELFF
TRBV9	once	TRBJ2-6	CASSVLSAGVVGANVLTF
TRBV6-1	-	TRBJ2-4	CASSEGLNIQYF
TRBV20-1	-	TRBJ2-7	CSARGAYEQYF
TRBV7-2	-	TRBJ2-3	CASSLRPDTQYF
TRBV7-2	-	TRBJ2-7	CASSTIYEQYF
TRBV2	-	TRBJ2-4	CASSVMWGSKNIQYF
TRBV19	-	TRBJ2-7	CASSSRPGAGHEQYF
TRBV27	once	TRBJ2-1	CASSFTQASGVSYNEQFF
TRBV14	-	TRBJ1-4	CASSRNRGLNEKLFF
TRBV29-1	-	TRBJ2-1	CSVAVLGSQYNEQFF
TRBV6-5	-	TRBJ1-1	CASSRGGTEAFF
TRBV9	-	TRBJ2-7	CASSVSGLQGREQYF
TRBV4-3	-	TRBJ1-4	CASSQDTHNYSNEKLFF
TRBV29-1	-	TRBJ1-1	CSVGTGSAEAFF
TRBV27	-	TRBJ1-5	CASSPGTAPYSNQPQHF
TRBV5-4	once	TRBJ2-7	CASSIRHTEQYF
TRBV19	few	TRBJ1-5	CASSMVGRGRKNQPQHF
TRBV9	-	TRBJ1-3	CASSGLTGGDGNTIYF
TRBV7-7	-	TRBJ2-2	CASSRRTGGTGELFF
TRBV30	-	TRBJ2-5	CAWSHQQGTQYF
TRBV6-6	-	TRBJ2-7	CASSRGTGAAEQYF
TRBV5-1	-	TRBJ2-1	CASSLVSLNNEQFF
TRBV5-1	-	TRBJ1-2	CASSLDSGRDYGYTF
TRBV9	-	TRBJ2-7	CASSAGTSDPPVEQYF
TRBV5-1	-	TRBJ2-7	CASSLGTSGSQNIYEQYF
TRBV4-2	-	TRBJ2-2	CASSQVQVANTGELFF
TRBV6-1	-	TRBJ2-1	CASSVGLANEQFF
TRBV2	-	TRBJ1-1	CARLRTFSSNTEAFF
TRBV13	-	TRBJ2-6	CASSLGRQGGGANVLTF
TRBV4-1	-	TRBJ2-3	CASSLRGGTYTDTQYF
TRBV19	-	TRBJ2-7	CASSMGYEQYF
TRBV7-2	many	TRBJ2-1	CASSQGTLSYNEQFF
TRBV28	-	TRBJ1-2	CASSFPPSSYGYTF
TRBV19	once	TRBJ2-5	CASKPRTGGMETQYF
TRBV27	few	TRBJ2-6	CASSSLVVISGANVLTF
TRBV5-1	once	TRBJ2-3	CASSKSGRSTDTQYF
TRBV29-1	-	TRBJ2-2	CSVAIANTGELFF
TRBV6-5	once	-	CASSRGGSYEQYF
TRBV18	once	TRBJ1-1	CASSPGQSEAFF
TRBV19	-	TRBJ2-7	CASSTGSSYEQYF